This entry lists 26 T cell receptor beta chains sequenced from one sample in a study of shared clonotypes between healthy human individuals. Profiling relied on immunoSEQ multiplex PCR, and the TCRdb table lists in-frame clones only, not all of them. The sample holds around 2.1 million clones; 90% to 96% are singletons and the top ten take 0.1% to 0.15%. The sequencing sample was made of naive CD4+ T cells sorted from blood. As to subset: CD45RA+ positively selected. The receptors were sampled from a man younger than 35 in good health.

The CDR3 spells CASSSGLAPETQYF. CDR3 in DNA: TGTGCCAGCAGTAGCGGACTAGCCCCAGAGACCCAGTACTTC. This chain joins TRBV6-6 and TRBJ2-5; TRBD2 aligns across 8 bases. The CDR3 loop spans 14 amino acids. V was clipped by 5 bases and J by 4 bases; unmatched bases: 6. Germline V gene lookup returns CDR1 MNHNY and CDR2 SVGAGI (reference sequence).

The rearrangement uses TRBV13 and TRBJ2-7, with TRBD2 identical over 10 bases. The CDR3 length is 15 residues. The ends lost 6 bases at V and 1 base at J; junction bases unmatched: 6. Germline V gives CDR1 PRHDT, CDR2 FYEKMQ (reference sequence). Here the CDR3 reads CASREAGGPSYEQYF. Written as DNA, the CDR3 is TGTGCCAGCAGAGAAGCGGGAGGGCCATCCTACGAGCAGTACTTC.

This clone was counted only a few times. Distinct nucleotide sequences in the sample also encode this CDR3. The CDR3 DNA reads TGTGCCAGCAGTGATGGCTATGGCTACACCTTC. Its translation: CASSDGYGYTF. The chain recombines TRBV25-1 with TRBJ1-2; D ambiguous. V gave up 3 bases and J gave up 4 bases, with 3 bases separating them. CDR3 size: 11 residues. Germline V CDR1 and CDR2: MGHDK, SYGVNS.

For this clone: Other DNA sequences within the sample encode an identical CDR3. This CDR3 reads CASSLDYTGELFF. The CDR3 nucleotides read TGCGCCAGCAGCCTAGATTACACCGGGGAGCTGTTTTTT. The chain has TRBV5-1 and TRBJ2-2, with D unresolved. The CDR3 spans 13 residues. Deletions cut 4 bases from V and 3 bases from J, with 7 bases between. The germline CDR1 and CDR2 sequences are SGHRS and YFSETQ. Full variable domain (remainder filled in from reference TRBV5-1 and TRBJ2-2): KAGVTQTPRYLIKTRGQQVTLSCSPISGHRSVSWYQQTPGQGLQFLFEYFSETQRNKGNFPGRFSGRQFSNSRSEMNVSTLELGDSALYLCASSLDYTGELFFGEGSRLTVL.

The chain combines TRBV6-6 with TRBJ2-5; 9 positions match TRBD2. The germline V gene has CDR1 MNHNY and CDR2 SVGAGI (reference sequence). V trimming: 6 bases; J trimming: 1 base; junction bases outside the gene matches: 3. CDR3 length: 14 residues. The CDR3 is CASRKRGAQETQYF. The CDR3 region has the DNA TGTGCCAGCAGAAAGCGGGGGGCCCAAGAGACCCAGTACTTC.

About this clone: The same CDR3 also results from other DNA sequences found in this sample. V and J are TRBV19 and TRBJ1-5; 7 bases line up with TRBD1. The germline gives CDR1 LNHDA, CDR2 SQIVND (reference sequence). The CDR3 loop spans 13 amino acids. With 6 bases clipped from V and 1 base from J, the junction kept 0 bases outside the gene matches. The CDR3 region has the DNA TGTGCCAGTAGCAGGGGGAGCAATCAGCCCCAGCATTTT. Translating it yields CASSRGSNQPQHF.

The chain is built from TRBV2 and TRBJ2-1; D remains ambiguous. With 10 bases removed from V and 4 bases from J, the gap between germline ends came to 11 bases. The CDR3 consists of 12 residues. Germline CDR1 reads SNHLY; CDR2 reads FYNNEI. CDR3 in amino acids: CAIRLGYNEQFF. DNA of the CDR3: TGTGCCATCAGACTGGGTTACAATGAGCAGTTCTTC.

The chain is built from TRBV5-1 and TRBJ1-2; D remains unclear. Germline CDR1 is SGHRS and CDR2 is YFSETQ. With 2 bases removed from V and 4 bases from J, the gap between germline ends came to 12 bases. This CDR3 comprises 14 residues. In DNA, the CDR3 is TGCGCCAGCAGCTTTGCGACACCGGTCTATGGCTACACCTTC. Translation gives CASSFATPVYGYTF.

The table lists this clone with a count of one. The V call is TRBV5-1, the J call TRBJ2-1; 9 bases align to TRBD2. This CDR3 contains 17 residues. Germline V gives CDR1 SGHRS, CDR2 YFSETQ. J gave up 5 bases and V 4 bases, and 13 bases lay outside the gene matches. In DNA form, the CDR3 reads TGCGCCAGCAGCCCCGTATATGGGACTAGCAAAGACAATGAGCAGTTCTTC. Translating it yields CASSPVYGTSKDNEQFF.

The chain recombines TRBV5-6 with TRBJ1-2, with D possibly matching TRBD1 (5 bases). The V and J ends lost 7 bases and 0 bases respectively, with 10 bases between them. Germline V lookup: CDR1 SGHDT, CDR2 YYEEEE. This CDR3 has 13 amino acids. CDR3 sequence reads: CASGGRTNYGYTF. DNA of the CDR3: TGTGCCAGCGGGGGACGGACTAACTATGGCTACACCTTC.

Turning to this clone: Other DNA sequences in the sample encode the same CDR3. The rearrangement uses TRBV10-3 and TRBJ2-1; 10 nucleotides line up with TRBD2. The CDR3 runs to 15 residues. Losses at the gene ends were 3 bases for V and 4 bases for J; bases not matched to a gene: 3. The germline CDR1 and CDR2 sequences are ENHRY and SYGVKD. The CDR3 here is CAISEAGGSYNEQFF. CDR3 nucleotides: TGTGCCATCAGTGAAGCGGGGGGGAGTTACAATGAGCAGTTCTTC.

The rearrangement joins TRBV5-5 to TRBJ1-1; tentative D call: TRBD1 (6 bases). Germline assignment: CDR1 SGHKS and CDR2 YYEKEE (reference sequence). With 5 bases removed from V and 1 base from J, the gap between germline ends came to 15 bases. The CDR3 has 15 amino acids. This CDR3 reads CASSLNTGRNTEAFF. CDR3 sequence (DNA): TGTGCCAGCAGTTTGAACACAGGGAGGAACACTGAAGCTTTCTTT.

This chain links TRBV9 with TRBJ1-6; 9 bases match TRBD1. The germline CDR1 and CDR2 sequences are SGDLS and YYNGEE. Germline trimming cut 6 bases from V and 5 bases from J; bases unmatched to any gene: 6. This CDR3 region has 15 residues. CDR3: CASTGGTGNNSPLHF. CDR3 bases: TGTGCCAGCACCGGGGGGACAGGGAATAATTCACCCCTCCACTTT.

J is TRBJ2-7 and V is TRBV6-5; D may be TRBD1 (7 bases). The CDR3 is made up of 15 amino acids. The germline gives CDR1 MNHEY, CDR2 SVGAGI. V lost 4 bases, J lost 5 bases, and 18 bases lay in between. In DNA form, the CDR3 reads TGTGCCAGCAGTTCCCCGTGGCAGGGGGGAAACGAGCAGTACTTC. Its translation: CASSSPWQGGNEQYF.

The rearrangement uses TRBV27 and TRBJ2-1, with TRBD2 as a possible D gene (5 bases). Germline loops: CDR1 MNHEY, CDR2 SMNVEV (reference sequence). The V gene lost 2 bases and the J gene lost 5 bases, with 16 bases spanning the gap. CDR3 length equals 16 residues. The CDR3 region has the DNA TGTGCCAGCAGTTTACGACTAAGCGGAGAAAACAATGAGCAGTTCTTC. Amino acids: CASSLRLSGENNEQFF.

V and J are TRBV29-1 and TRBJ2-1, with TRBD2 identical over 11 bases. Germline V CDR1 and CDR2: SQVTM, ANQGSEA. V gave up 6 bases and J gave up 4 bases; unmatched junction bases: 8. The CDR3 spans 15 residues. The CDR3, as DNA: TGCAGCGTCGTTCCGGGACTAGCGGATTACAATGAGCAGTTCTTC. It specifies CSVVPGLADYNEQFF.

CDR3 loop: CASSQLSSGTGAHEQYF. The CDR3 nucleotides are TGCGCCAGCAGCCAACTCTCATCCGGGACAGGGGCCCACGAGCAGTACTTC. The chain has TRBV4-1 and TRBJ2-7; 10 nucleotides line up with TRBD1. The CDR3 covers 17 residues. The germline V gene has CDR1 MGHRA and CDR2 YSYEKL. Germline trimming cut 2 bases from V and 5 bases from J; bases unmatched to any gene: 12.

The V gene is TRBV13, the J gene TRBJ2-2; TRBD1 matches 7 bases. The V and J ends lost 5 bases and 2 bases, in that order; junction bases with no gene match: 8. Germline V gives CDR1 PRHDT, CDR2 FYEKMQ (reference sequence). The CDR3 spans 16 residues. The CDR3 region is CASSPETGFNTGELFF. The CDR3 coding sequence is TGTGCCAGCAGCCCCGAGACAGGGTTTAACACCGGGGAGCTGTTTTTT.

The gene calls are TRBV7-2 and TRBJ1-6; D possibly corresponds to TRBD1 (6 bases). This CDR3 region has 18 residues. Germline values: CDR1 SGHTA, CDR2 FQGNSA. V lost 7 bases and J 0 bases, leaving 19 bases between the germline ends. The CDR3 DNA follows: TGTGCCAGCAACCAAGAGGGACACCTTAGCTCCTATAATTCACCCCTCCACTTT. It translates to CASNQEGHLSSYNSPLHF. The complete variable domain, with remaining parts taken from reference TRBV7-2 and TRBJ1-6, reads GAGVSQSPSNKVTEKGKDVELRCDPISGHTALYWYRQSLGQGLEFLIYFQGNSAPDKSGLPSDRFSAERTGGSVSTLTIQRTQQEDSAVYLCASNQEGHLSSYNSPLHFGNGTRLTVT.

In this sample, this clone turned up once. The chain couples TRBV7-8 to TRBJ2-2; 7 nucleotides align to TRBD2. V was clipped by 6 bases and J by 4 bases; unmatched bases: 14. The CDR3 spans 17 residues. CDR1 and CDR2 (germline): SGHVS, FQNEAQ. Here the CDR3 reads CASSQGRGGRGTGELFF. CDR3 bases: TGTGCCAGCAGTCAAGGGAGGGGAGGCCGAGGCACCGGGGAGCTGTTTTTT.

V gene TRBV6-5 combines with J gene TRBJ1-2; 7 bases align to TRBD1. V lost 6 bases to trimming and J lost 0 bases; unmatched junction nucleotides: 7. The CDR3 is made up of 15 amino acids. Per germline, CDR1 MNHEY and CDR2 SVGAGI. This CDR3 is CASSHRTGANYGYTF. In DNA, the CDR3 is TGTGCCAGCAGCCATCGGACAGGTGCTAACTATGGCTACACCTTC.

This sequence joins TRBV19 and TRBJ2-3; 12 nucleotides line up with TRBD2. Germline loops: CDR1 LNHDA, CDR2 SQIVND (reference sequence). Trimming cost V 4 bases and J 6 bases; bases outside gene matches: 5. This CDR3 has 15 amino acids. The CDR3 DNA sequence: TGTGCCAGTAGTAGGCTAGCGGGAGGGCCCGATACGCAGTATTTT. Translation: CASSRLAGGPDTQYF.

The CDR3 DNA reads as TGTGCCAGCAGTGAAAGGAGGAGTGTACTCCACGAGCAGTACTTC. This codes for CASSERRSVLHEQYF. The V call is TRBV6-1, the J call TRBJ2-7; D might be TRBD2 (5 bases). The CDR3 length is 15 residues. Looked up from germline, CDR1 is MNHNS and CDR2 is SASEGT. The V gene lost 2 bases and the J gene lost 5 bases, with 16 bases spanning the gap.

The rearrangement links TRBV19 to TRBJ1-1; 7 positions agree with TRBD1. Losses at the gene ends were 3 bases for V and 1 base for J; bases not matched to a gene: 2. The germline V gene encodes CDR1 LNHDA and CDR2 SQIVND (reference sequence). CDR3 length equals 14 residues. The CDR3 nucleotides are TGTGCCAGTAGTATGGACAGGCGGAACACTGAAGCTTTCTTT. It encodes CASSMDRRNTEAFF.

CDR3 bases: TGTGCCAGCAGCGAGGAGTGGGGGACGTCACCCCTCCACTTT. Translated, it gives CASSEEWGTSPLHF. This rearrangement joins TRBV9 to TRBJ1-6; tentative D call: TRBD1 (5 bases). The CDR3 sequence is 14 residues long. Germline loops: CDR1 SGDLS, CDR2 YYNGEE. V was clipped by 3 bases and J by 10 bases, with 14 bases between them.

Comment on this clone: The sample contains more than one DNA sequence encoding this CDR3. This chain uses TRBV5-1 with TRBJ2-3; 9 bases are a match to TRBD2. The CDR3 consists of 15 residues. The V gene end was trimmed by 0 bases and the J gene end by 6 bases; junction bases not matched to a gene: 5. The germline V gene has CDR1 SGHRS and CDR2 YFSETQ. The CDR3 reads CASSLGLAGLDTQYF. The CDR3 coding sequence is TGCGCCAGCAGCTTGGGGCTAGCGGGGTTGGATACGCAGTATTTT.